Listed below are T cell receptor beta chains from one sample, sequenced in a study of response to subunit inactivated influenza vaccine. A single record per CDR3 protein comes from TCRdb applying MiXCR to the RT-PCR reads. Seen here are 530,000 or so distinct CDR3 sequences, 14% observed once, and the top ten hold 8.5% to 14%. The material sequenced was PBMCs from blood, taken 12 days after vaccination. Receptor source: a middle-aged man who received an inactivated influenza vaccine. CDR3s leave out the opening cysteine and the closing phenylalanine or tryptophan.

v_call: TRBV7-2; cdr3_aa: ASIFSFGTDTQY
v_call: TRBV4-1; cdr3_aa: ASSQYQGPNEKLF
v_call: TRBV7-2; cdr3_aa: ASSGDVAGGLETQY
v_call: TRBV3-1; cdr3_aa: ASSQDRAGLIQY
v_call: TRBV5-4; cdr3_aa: ASSSRESYNEQF
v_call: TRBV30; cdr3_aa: AAQGAGTGELF
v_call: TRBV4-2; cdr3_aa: ASSQVQGGDTGELF
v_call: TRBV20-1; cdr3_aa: SALGLAGDPYNEQF
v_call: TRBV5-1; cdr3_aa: ASSPWTGGAQPQH
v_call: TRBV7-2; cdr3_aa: ASSRLVSEQF
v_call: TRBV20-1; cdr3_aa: SAPRTGKNIQY
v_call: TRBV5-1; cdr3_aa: ASSDGTPNSPLH